This TCR beta chain was documented in a study of T cell changes during pregnancy in multiple sclerosis. CDR1 and CDR2 (germline): SGHVS, FNYEAQ. The CDR3 extends over 16 amino acids. Trimming took 1 base from V and 2 from J; bases not matched to a gene: 3. The protocol was immunoSEQ multiplex PCR, while the TCRdb copy is restricted to in-frame clones and leaves out a portion. This table has 90,000 or so clones, approximately 90% appearing once. This rearrangement joins TRBV7-6 to TRBJ2-3, with 10 bases identical to TRBD2. This sequence originates from a female donor with multiple sclerosis, enrolled in a pregnancy study. The input for sequencing was peripheral blood, taken before pregnancy. The CDR3 DNA reads as TGTGCCAGCAGCTTAGAAGCGGGAGGGTTCACAGATACGCAGTATTTT. Translating it yields CASSLEAGGFTDTQYF.